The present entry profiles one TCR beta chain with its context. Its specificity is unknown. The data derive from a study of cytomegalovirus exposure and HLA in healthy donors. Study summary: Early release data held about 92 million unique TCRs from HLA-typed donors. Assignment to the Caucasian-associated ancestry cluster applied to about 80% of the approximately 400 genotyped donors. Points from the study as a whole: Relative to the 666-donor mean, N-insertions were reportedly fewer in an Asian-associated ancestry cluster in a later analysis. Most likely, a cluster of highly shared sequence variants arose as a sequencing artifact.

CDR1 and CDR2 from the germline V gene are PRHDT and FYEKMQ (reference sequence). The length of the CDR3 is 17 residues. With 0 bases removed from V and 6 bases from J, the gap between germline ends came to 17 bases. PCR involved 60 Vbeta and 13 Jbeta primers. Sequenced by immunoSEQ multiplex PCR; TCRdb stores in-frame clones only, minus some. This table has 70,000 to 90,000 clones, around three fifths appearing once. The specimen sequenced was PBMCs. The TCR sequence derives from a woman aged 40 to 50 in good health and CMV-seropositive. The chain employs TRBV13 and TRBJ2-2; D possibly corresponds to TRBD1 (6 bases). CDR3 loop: CASSLGPTGTPPGELFF. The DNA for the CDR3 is TGTGCCAGCAGCTTAGGACCGACCGGGACACCCCCCGGGGAGCTGTTTTTT.